This T cell receptor beta chain was sequenced in a study of blood T cell repertoires in COVID-19. Study-wide background: The United States, Italy and Spain supplied acute and convalescent COVID-19 samples.

There are 17 residues in the CDR3. Germline V gene lookup returns CDR1 SEHNR and CDR2 FQNEAQ (reference sequence). Trimming cost V 5 bases and J 0 bases; bases outside gene matches: 6. The data were produced by immunoSEQ multiplex PCR, yet TCRdb's version contains in-frame clones alone and is incomplete. Found here are about 170,000 clones, approximately 86% of them singletons; the top ten hold roughly a tenth. This receptor was identified in a woman older than 75 with active or convalescent COVID-19. The chain joins TRBV7-9 to TRBJ1-6; 8 bases map to TRBD1. The source material was peripheral blood. The CDR3 region has the DNA TGTGCCAGCAGCGAGTACAGGGGGAGCTCCTATAATTCACCCCTCCACTTT. It specifies CASSEYRGSSYNSPLHF.